This T cell receptor beta chain was identified during a study of blood T cell repertoires in COVID-19. Study-level background: The United States, Italy and Spain provided the acute and convalescent COVID-19 samples.

The CDR3 spans 15 residues. Germline V lookup: CDR1 SGHKS, CDR2 YYEKEE (reference sequence). Trimming stripped 6 bases from V and 0 bases from J, with 15 bases between. Per the study methods: Amplification from reference gene primers served as the basis for estimated nucleated cell counts. This table comes from immunoSEQ multiplex PCR, and its TCRdb copy is limited to in-frame clones, with some not included. V, J and clone size were drawn from that table, and D and trimming were deduced from the DNA. The table records fewer than 250,000 clones, around four fifths of them present only once. The receptor was derived from a woman in her fifties or sixties with acute or convalescent COVID-19. Sequencing was done on a sample of peripheral blood. The chain joins TRBV5-5 to TRBJ1-1; tentative D call: TRBD1 (5 bases). CDR3: CASTLSGGLNTEAFF. For the CDR3, the DNA is TGTGCCAGCACGCTAAGCGGGGGGTTGAACACTGAAGCTTTCTTT.